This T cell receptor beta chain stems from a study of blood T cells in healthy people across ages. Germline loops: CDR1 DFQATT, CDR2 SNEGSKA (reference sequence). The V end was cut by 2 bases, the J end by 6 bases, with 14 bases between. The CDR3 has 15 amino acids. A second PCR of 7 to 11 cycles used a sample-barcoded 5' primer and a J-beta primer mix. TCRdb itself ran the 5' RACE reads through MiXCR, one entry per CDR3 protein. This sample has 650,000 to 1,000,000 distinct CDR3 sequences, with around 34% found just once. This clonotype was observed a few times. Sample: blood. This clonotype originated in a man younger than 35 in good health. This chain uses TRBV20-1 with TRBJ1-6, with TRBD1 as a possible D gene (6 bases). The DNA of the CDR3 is TGCAGTGCTAGACCACAGGGAGGGGGTAATTCACCCCTCCACTTT. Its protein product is CSARPQGGGNSPLHF.